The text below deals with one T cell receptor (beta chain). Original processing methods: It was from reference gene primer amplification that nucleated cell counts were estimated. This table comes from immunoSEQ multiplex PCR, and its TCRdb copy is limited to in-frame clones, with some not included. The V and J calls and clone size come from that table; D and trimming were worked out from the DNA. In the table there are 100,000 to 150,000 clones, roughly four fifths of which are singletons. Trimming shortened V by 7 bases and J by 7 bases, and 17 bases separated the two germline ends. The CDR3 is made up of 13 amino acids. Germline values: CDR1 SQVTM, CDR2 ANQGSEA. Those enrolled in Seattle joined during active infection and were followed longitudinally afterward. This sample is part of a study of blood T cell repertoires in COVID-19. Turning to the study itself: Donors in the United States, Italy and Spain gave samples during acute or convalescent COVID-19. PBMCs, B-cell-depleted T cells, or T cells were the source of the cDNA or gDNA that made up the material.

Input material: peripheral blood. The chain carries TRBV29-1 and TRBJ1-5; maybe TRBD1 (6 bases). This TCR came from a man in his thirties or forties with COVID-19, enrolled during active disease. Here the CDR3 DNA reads TGCAGCGCCTCGTCAGGGGAGGGACAGCCCCAGCATTTT. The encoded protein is CSASSGEGQPQHF. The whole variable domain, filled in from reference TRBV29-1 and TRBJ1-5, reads SAVISQKPSRDICQRGTSLTIQCQVDSQVTMMFWYRQQPGQSLTLIATANQGSEATYESGFVIDKFPISRPNLTFSTLTVSNMSPEDSSIYLCSASSGEGQPQHFGDGTRLSIL.